This TCR beta chain is drawn from a study of hypomethylating agent response in myelodysplastic syndrome (TCRdb year 2021). In terms of the full investigation: Patients were treated with the hypomethylating agents azacitidine (about 75% of the 11) or decitabine (3 of 11). Response was defined as complete response or hematologic improvement, and any patient who met neither criterion was considered a non-responder. On average the patients were approximately 72 +/- 6.3 years old, and a diploid cytogenetic profile was seen most often. TET2 mutation was identified most frequently, being present in 5 of 11 patients. Roughly 5 patients did not respond, whereas six or seven responded with either complete response or hematologic improvement. The cohort included several male and a couple of female myelodysplastic syndrome patients. Broad study findings and their caveats: Whether the shared GLIPH2 clusters possibly recognize novel MDS antigens was not confirmed and still needs to be tested experimentally. Healthy control donors were not age-matched to MDS patients, which could have impacted the MDS versus healthy comparison. Only around eleven patients were analyzed, so the study cohort was small. No significant change in richness, rarefaction diversity or clonality was detected after hypomethylating agent treatment, either across all patients or within response groups. Novel clonotypes were found to emerge more often in responders, whereas more contracted clonotypes were observed in non-responders after treatment.

T-cell subsets were not sorted, so the analysis was performed on bulk bone marrow. Bone marrow from some 11 myelodysplastic syndrome patients was immunosequenced for TCR beta CDR3 regions before and after hypomethylating agent therapy. Each patient contributed a baseline bone marrow plus two to three bone marrows at different post-treatment timepoints for longitudinal repertoire tracking. Genomic DNA was isolated from whole bone marrow, and DNA quality was assessed with TapeStation, NanoDrop OneC and PicoGreen assays. Comment on this clone: The clone's antigen remains unknown. No quality values exist for individual bases; no much larger clone is one base distant.

The library was built by means of the immunoSEQ multiplex PCR assay. Sequencing was run at survey resolution with two replicates of around 200 ng each, for a total of about 400 ng of DNA per sample. The hsTCRB kit detected rearranged TCRB sequences in genomic DNA using multiplex PCR primers targeting V and J genes. The first PCR used the QIAGEN Multiplex PCR Kit for about 31 cycles to amplify the CDR3 region. Sample barcodes and Illumina adapters were added to each replicate in a roughly 8-cycle second PCR. Pooled libraries were quantified with a QuantStudio 6 and the KAPA library quantification kit. About 15 pM of pooled libraries was sequenced on an Illumina MiSeq using 156-cycle single-end reads and a 15-cycle index read. In the authors' own workflow: VDJdb annotation flagged 1.7% of about 170,000 unique clonotypes as previously reported viral-epitope-specific. The immunoSEQ Data Assistant and immunoSEQ Analyzer turned the raw reads into TCRB repertoires that were normalized and annotated. BioAnalyzer and version 0.6.5 of the immunarch R package were the tools used for clonotype analysis. Every repertoire was downsampled to the clone count of the smallest repertoire before richness was estimated. Clonotypes were categorized as expanded, contracted or novel by Fisher's exact tests, where a novel clonotype had zero frequency before treatment. Significantly changed CDR3 beta sequences were clustered with GLIPH2 using simulation_depth=1000 and kmer_min_depth=3, and CDR3s shorter than five residues were excluded. TCRdb stores this immuneACCESS table with in-frame sequences only. Part of the clones is absent; in the studies checked, under half of the shortfall reflects unresolved V genes, and no reason is known for the rest. The V and J calls and the clone size are those of that table, but D and trimming were determined from the DNA. The sample table contains thousands of clones; only one count was recorded for roughly 80% of them. The ten largest clones capture roughly 24% of the sample.

The junction shows trimming of 7 bases on V and 9 bases on J, plus 14 bases between the germline ends. The CDR3 runs 12 amino acids, cysteine and phenylalanine included. Here the CDR3 DNA is all that survives: 36 bases in frame from base 1. CDR1 and CDR2 are drawn from the germline V gene: MGHDK, SYGVNS. The chain is made from TRBV25-1 and TRBJ2-3; TRBD2 is possibly the D segment (5 matching bases). This material consisted of bone marrow, taken before or after starting hypomethylating agent treatment for myelodysplastic syndrome (not recorded which). The sequence was obtained from a human donor with myelodysplastic syndrome. The sequenced DNA is TGTGCCAGCACCCCGGGATCCCTAACGCAGTATTTT. Its protein is CASTPGSLTQYF.